The 30 T cell receptor beta chains listed next were all sequenced from one sample in a study of blood T cells in healthy people across ages. Through a sample-barcoded 5' primer and a J-beta primer mix, a second PCR was run for about 6 to 12 cycles. TCRdb ran MiXCR on the 5' RACE reads and lists one entry per CDR3 protein. The sample lists approximately 800,000 distinct CDR3 sequences; under 40% were seen once. The sequenced material came from blood. The receptor source for this set is a man in his late teens or twenties in good health.

This clonotype was recorded at least ten times. At one of its ends the junction is not consistent with the germline gene, which may arise from a read error. This chain links TRBV7-9 with TRBJ2-7; maybe TRBD1 (6 bases). There are 14 residues in the CDR3. Germline V CDR1 and CDR2: SEHNR, FQNEAQ (reference sequence). In DNA form, the CDR3 reads TGTGCAAGCAGCAGACGGACAGACTCCTACGAGCAGTACTTC. Translating it yields CASSRRTDSYEQYF.

Details on this clonotype: Possible read error: a much larger clone is one base away. The rearrangement links TRBV5-1 to TRBJ2-5, with a weak D call TRBD1 (6 bases). The length of the CDR3 is 14 residues. Germline values: CDR1 SGHRS, CDR2 YFSETQ. V lost 2 bases and J 1 base, leaving 9 bases between the germline ends. The CDR3 nucleotides are TGCGCCAGCAGCTTCGACAGGCGCCAAGAGACCCAGTACTTC. It yields the protein CASSFDRRQETQYF.

This clonotype was seen more than once but under ten times. The V call is TRBV7-6, the J call TRBJ2-3; 9 bases agree with TRBD1. J lost 0 bases, V lost 7 bases, and 5 bases had no gene match. The CDR3 is 15 amino acids. Per the germline V gene, CDR1 is SGHVS and CDR2 is FNYEAQ. The CDR3 sequence is CASTLGQGSTDTQYF. The DNA of the CDR3 is TGTGCCAGCACCCTAGGACAGGGGAGCACAGATACGCAGTATTTT. The variable domain in full, with the rest retrieved from reference TRBV7-6 and TRBJ2-3, is GAGVSQSPRYKVTKRGQDVALRCDPISGHVSLYWYRQALGQGPEFLTYFNYEAQQDKSGLPNDRFSAERPEGSISTLTIQRTEQRDSAMYRCASTLGQGSTDTQYFGPGTRLTVL.

In its sample, this clonotype was seen many times. The rearrangement uses TRBV20-1 and TRBJ2-7; the D is unclear. The CDR3 has 12 amino acids. The V and J ends lost 3 bases and 2 bases respectively, with 8 bases between them. Germline CDR1 and CDR2: DFQATT and SNEGSKA (reference sequence). The CDR3 DNA sequence: TGCAGTGCTAGTAGGCAGACCTACGAGCAGTACTTC. It encodes CSASRQTYEQYF.

This clonotype was observed a single time. Germline and junction disagree at one end, which may indicate a read error. The chain uses TRBV7-7 and TRBJ2-1, with 9 positions matching TRBD1. The CDR3 is 14 residues long. Germline assignment: CDR1 SSHAT and CDR2 FNYEAQ (reference sequence). CDR3 nucleotides: TGTGCTAGCAGCGAACCGGGACAGGGTCATGATCAGTTCTTC. This codes for CASSEPGQGHDQFF.

The V and J genes are TRBV4-1 and TRBJ2-1, with D possibly being TRBD2 (6 bases). Trimming removed 3 bases at V and 4 bases at J, with 16 bases between. Germline CDR1 and CDR2: MGHRA and YSYEKL. This CDR3 has 16 amino acids. CDR3 DNA sequence: TGCGCCAGCAGCCACGACGCGGGAACCTTTTACAATGAGCAGTTCTTC. This sequence encodes CASSHDAGTFYNEQFF.

The V call is TRBV12-3 or TRBV12-4, the J call TRBJ2-7, with D maybe TRBD1 (6 bases). This CDR3 is built from 11 residues. V was cut by 6 bases and J by 12 bases, with 15 bases left in between. DNA of the CDR3: TGTGCCAGCAGCCGGACAGCTGCCCGGTACTTC. Encoded protein: CASSRTAARYF.

V and J are TRBV27 and TRBJ1-6; D gene uncertain. The CDR3 runs 14 residues. The germline V gene has CDR1 MNHEY and CDR2 SMNVEV (reference sequence). V shed 5 bases and J shed 7 bases, with 12 bases lying between them. The CDR3 reads CASSVAGSNSPLHF. CDR3 nucleotide sequence: TGTGCCAGCAGTGTAGCCGGGTCGAATTCACCCCTCCACTTT.

The chain links TRBV20-1 to TRBJ2-3; D remains ambiguous. The CDR3 totals 13 residues. V dropped 3 bases and J dropped 6 bases, with 13 bases sitting between them. Germline CDR1 reads DFQATT; CDR2 reads SNEGSKA (reference sequence). CDR3 sequence reads: CSASYDFYDTQYF. The CDR3, as DNA: TGCAGTGCTAGTTACGATTTTTACGATACGCAGTATTTT.

This clonotype was recorded a few times. V usage is TRBV20-1 and J usage is TRBJ1-1; D perhaps matches TRBD1 (5 bases). The CDR3 loop spans 15 amino acids. The germline gives CDR1 DFQATT, CDR2 SNEGSKA (reference sequence). Trimming took off 6 bases at V and 0 bases at J, with 17 bases between the two ends. The CDR3 loop reads CSAENRQSMNTEAFF. The CDR3 nucleotides are TGCAGTGCCGAAAACCGACAGAGCATGAACACTGAAGCTTTCTTT.

Points on this clonotype: A much larger clone lies a single base off, so this may be a read error. This sequence joins TRBV15 and TRBJ1-5; D not certain. CDR1 is LNHNV, CDR2 YYDKDF, per germline (reference sequence). CDR3 length: 15 residues. The CDR3 bases are TGTGTCACCAGCAGAGATAAAGGGCCCAATCAGCCCCAGCATTTT. It yields the protein CVTSRDKGPNQPQHF.

This clonotype was observed a handful of times. V gene TRBV4-1 combines with J gene TRBJ1-1; D may be TRBD1 (5 bases). The CDR3 length is 15 residues. The germline gives CDR1 MGHRA, CDR2 YSYEKL. The V and J ends lost 1 base and 1 base respectively, with 10 bases between them. The CDR3 DNA sequence: TGCGCCAGCAGCCAAGTCGGGGGGAGGAACACTGAAGCTTTCTTT. Residues: CASSQVGGRNTEAFF.

CDR3 loop: CASSSSGGWVQFF. As DNA, the CDR3 is TGTGCCAGCAGTTCCTCAGGGGGATGGGTGCAGTTCTTC. The rearrangement uses TRBV27 and TRBJ2-1; TRBD1 matches 7 bases. The V gene's germline CDR1 is MNHEY and CDR2 SMNVEV (reference sequence). V dropped 4 bases and J dropped 12; count of bases not matched to a gene: 9. The CDR3 contains 13 residues.

This clonotype has a handful of counts. The J gene is TRBJ1-1, the V gene TRBV20-1, with TRBD1 as a possible D gene (6 bases). Germline CDR1 reads DFQATT; CDR2 reads SNEGSKA (reference sequence). The CDR3 is 12 amino acids. V lost 5 bases to trimming and J lost 4 bases, with 11 bases between them. CDR3 in amino acids: CSAARGVTEAFF. For the CDR3, the DNA is TGCAGTGCTGCCAGGGGAGTCACTGAAGCTTTCTTT.

This rearrangement joins TRBV9 to TRBJ2-3; 9 positions agree with TRBD2. Per germline, CDR1 SGDLS and CDR2 YYNGEE. The CDR3 is 18 amino acids. J was trimmed by 3 bases and V by 3 bases; bases with no gene match: 14. In DNA form, the CDR3 reads TGTGCCAGCAGCGGACCCGTAGCGGGGGTGGTGCGGACAGATACGCAGTATTTT. It is translated as CASSGPVAGVVRTDTQYF.

V is TRBV14 and J is TRBJ1-3; D not certain. The CDR3 runs 14 residues. Trimming stripped 5 bases from V and 1 base from J, with 9 bases between. The germline V gene encodes CDR1 SGHDN and CDR2 FVKESK. The CDR3 sequence is CASSFLVSGNTIYF. In DNA form, the CDR3 reads TGTGCCAGCAGCTTCTTAGTGTCTGGAAACACCATATATTTT.

The rearrangement uses TRBV7-2 and TRBJ2-6; D remains ambiguous. Germline V lookup: CDR1 SGHTA, CDR2 FQGNSA. Trimming took 3 bases from V and 0 from J, leaving 12 bases between them. The CDR3 runs 17 residues. The chain's CDR3 is CASSFYMGSSGANVLTF. CDR3 DNA sequence: TGTGCCAGCAGCTTCTACATGGGATCCTCTGGGGCCAACGTCCTGACTTTC.

This clonotype was seen more than once but under ten times. The rearrangement links TRBV4-1 to TRBJ1-1, with D possibly TRBD1 on 6 matching bases. The CDR3 runs to 14 residues. V was pared by 1 base and J by 5 bases, with 11 bases between. Germline lookup yields CDR1 MGHRA and CDR2 YSYEKL. The CDR3 region is CASSQAGAGTEAFF. Here the CDR3 DNA reads TGCGCCAGCAGCCAAGCAGGGGCAGGAACTGAAGCTTTCTTT.

This chain uses TRBV2 with TRBJ1-2; no clear D. V was clipped by 2 bases and J by 7 bases, with 11 bases between them. The CDR3 runs 13 residues. Germline loops: CDR1 SNHLY, CDR2 FYNNEI. CDR3: CASSESFIGGYTF. The CDR3 nucleotides are TGTGCCAGCAGTGAATCGTTTATTGGTGGCTACACCTTC.

DNA for the CDR3: TGCAGCGTGTTCTACCGGGACAGGGGAAGGAATGAGCAGTACTTC. It specifies CSVFYRDRGRNEQYF. The chain combines TRBV29-1 with TRBJ2-7, with 10 positions matching TRBD1. Per the germline V gene, CDR1 is SQVTM and CDR2 is ANQGSEA. The trim removed 6 bases at V and 7 bases at J, leaving 15 bases unmatched. This CDR3 region has 15 residues.

The chain is built from TRBV29-1 and TRBJ2-5; the D call may be TRBD1 or TRBD2 (6 bases each). Germline loops: CDR1 SQVTM, CDR2 ANQGSEA. CDR3 size: 13 residues. V gave up 4 bases and J gave up 4 bases, with 13 bases separating them. This chain's CDR3 is CSVAGWGAETQYF. CDR3 DNA: TGCAGCGTTGCCGGCTGGGGGGCAGAGACCCAGTACTTC.

This clonotype was counted between two and nine times. J is TRBJ1-2 and V is TRBV12-3 or TRBV12-4, with TRBD1 identical over 7 bases. The CDR3 consists of 14 residues. V gave up 5 bases and J gave up 4 bases; unmatched junction bases: 7. CDR3 region: CASSLRQGPYGYTF. In DNA form, the CDR3 reads TGTGCCAGCAGTCTGAGACAGGGCCCCTATGGCTACACCTTC.

The chain carries TRBV4-3 and TRBJ1-5, with D unclear. The germline V and J ends were trimmed by 3 bases and 4 bases, with 13 bases remaining between them. Germline V lookup: CDR1 LGHNA, CDR2 YSLEER. CDR3 length: 15 residues. The DNA for the CDR3 is TGCGCCAGCAGCCAGGAACAATATAGTAATCAGCCCCAGCATTTT. This gives the protein CASSQEQYSNQPQHF.

This clonotype was counted only a few times. The rearrangement uses TRBV19 and TRBJ2-3, with TRBD1 as a possible D gene (7 bases). The ends were cut back, 7 bases at V and 4 bases at J, with 21 bases in the middle. Germline-derived CDR1 and CDR2 are LNHDA and SQIVND (reference sequence). The CDR3 is 16 residues long. Here the CDR3 reads CASTRNPQGGPDTQYF. CDR3 DNA sequence: TGTGCCAGTACCCGAAACCCCCAGGGGGGACCAGATACGCAGTATTTT.

A few counts support this clonotype. This chain joins TRBV5-1 and TRBJ1-2; D uncertain. The CDR3 length is 15 residues. In germline, CDR1 is SGHRS, CDR2 YFSETQ. V was shortened by 0 bases and J by 2 bases, with 11 bases between the two germline ends. The CDR3 sequence: CASSLDKGSNYGYTF. The CDR3 DNA sequence: TGCGCCAGCAGCTTGGATAAGGGATCCAACTATGGCTACACCTTC.

This sequence joins TRBV12-3 or TRBV12-4 and TRBJ1-2; D is undetermined. V was clipped by 2 bases and J by 0 bases, with 7 bases between them. This CDR3 has 14 amino acids. The CDR3 DNA follows: TGTGCCAGCAGTTTAATCCGGTCTAACTATGGCTACACCTTC. As protein: CASSLIRSNYGYTF.

This clonotype was observed a handful of times. V and J are TRBV5-5 and TRBJ2-5; no clear D gene. Germline V gene lookup returns CDR1 SGHKS and CDR2 YYEKEE (reference sequence). V was cut by 6 bases and J by 11 bases, with 20 bases left in between. This CDR3 has 13 residues. The CDR3 DNA is TGTGCCAGCACTCCCCCCTACGATGATGAGCAGTACTTC. Protein sequence: CASTPPYDDEQYF.

This clonotype was observed many times. This chain uses TRBV7-2 with TRBJ1-2; the match to TRBD1 covers 10 bases. CDR1 SGHTA and CDR2 FQGNSA come from the germline V gene. CDR3 size: 15 residues. The V segment lost 5 bases and the J segment 8 bases; nucleotides outside the gene matches: 11. The CDR3 DNA sequence: TGTGCCAGCAGCGTATCGGGACAGGGGTCATTAGGCTACACCTTC. This encodes CASSVSGQGSLGYTF.

This clonotype was observed many times. The genes are TRBV10-3 and TRBJ2-1; TRBD1 matches at 8 bases. The germline V gene encodes CDR1 ENHRY and CDR2 SYGVKD. CDR3 length: 15 residues. After removal of 3 bases from V and 4 bases from J, the junction contained 5 bases not matched to a gene. The CDR3 sequence is CAISEETGAYNEQFF. The CDR3 nucleotides are TGTGCCATCAGTGAAGAGACAGGGGCATACAATGAGCAGTTCTTC.

The CDR3: CASSEARSGGGGEQFF. The DNA for the CDR3 is TGTGCCAGCAGTGAAGCGCGTAGCGGGGGTGGGGGTGAGCAGTTCTTC. The chain links TRBV2 to TRBJ2-1, with TRBD2 identical over 9 bases. V lost 0 bases and J lost 9; bases outside the gene matches: 9. CDR3 length: 16 amino acids. CDR1 SNHLY and CDR2 FYNNEI come from the germline V gene. The full variable domain, rest sourced from reference TRBV2 and TRBJ2-1, is EPEVTQTPSHQVTQMGQEVILRCVPISNHLYFYWYRQILGQKVEFLVSFYNNEISEKSEIFDDQFSVERPDGSNFTLKIRSTKLEDSAMYFCASSEARSGGGGEQFFGPGTRLTVL.